The 23 T cell receptor beta chains below come from one sample, sequenced in a study of blood T cells in healthy people across ages. Alongside a J-beta primer mix, a sample-barcoded 5' primer served in a second PCR lasting roughly 7 to 12 cycles. TCRdb re-analysed the 5' RACE reads in MiXCR, keeping a single row per CDR3 protein. The top ten clones hold over 6.5% of a sample with roughly 1.4 million distinct CDR3 sequences, almost 60% of them seen once. Sequencing used blood. These receptors came from a man aged 18 to 29 in good health.

The chain combines TRBV4-2 with TRBJ2-1, with D possibly being TRBD2 (6 bases). This CDR3 has 18 amino acids. CDR1 and CDR2 from the germline V gene are LGHNA and YNFKEQ. V was clipped by 3 bases and J by 4 bases, with 22 bases between them. This CDR3 is CASSHSLSGSGVYNEQFF. The CDR3 coding sequence is TGTGCCAGCAGCCACTCCCTTAGCGGCTCTGGGGTTTACAATGAGCAGTTCTTC.

The rearrangement links TRBV4-2 to TRBJ2-4; the D is unclear. The J call may be in error: the DNA end matches TRBJ2-7 better. Germline V gives CDR1 LGHNA, CDR2 YNFKEQ. The CDR3 is 16 residues long. The CDR3 protein is CASSQEHRPISYEQYF. For the CDR3, the DNA is TGTGCCAGCAGCCAAGAGCACAGACCTATATCCTACGAGCAGTACTTC.

This clonotype was counted between two and nine times. The chain couples TRBV29-1 to TRBJ1-1, with D hard to call. Looked up from germline, CDR1 is SQVTM and CDR2 is ANQGSEA. The V gene lost 7 bases and the J gene lost 4 bases, with 16 bases spanning the gap. CDR3 length equals 13 residues. In nucleotides, the CDR3 is TGCAGCGGTGACACCCGGGTGGGCACTGAAGCTTTCTTT. Its protein is CSGDTRVGTEAFF.

This chain links TRBV3-1 with TRBJ2-1; 7 bases map to TRBD1. This CDR3 has 16 amino acids. V was clipped by 6 bases and J by 4 bases; unmatched bases: 12. Germline loops: CDR1 LGHDT, CDR2 YNNKEL (reference sequence). The CDR3 region is CASRISRDSVYNEQFF. In DNA form, the CDR3 reads TGTGCCAGCAGAATCAGCCGGGACAGTGTTTACAATGAGCAGTTCTTC.

This chain connects TRBV19 to TRBJ1-1, with D unresolved. Germline loops: CDR1 LNHDA, CDR2 SQIVND (reference sequence). The CDR3 length is 14 residues. V was clipped by 6 bases and J by 2 bases, with 13 bases between them. This CDR3 is CASRAGFDNTEAFF. Written as DNA, the CDR3 is TGTGCCAGTAGAGCCGGGTTCGATAACACTGAAGCTTTCTTT.

The V and J genes are TRBV27 and TRBJ1-6; 10 bases are a match to TRBD1. The V and J ends lost 6 bases and 7 bases, in that order; junction bases with no gene match: 9. Germline lookup yields CDR1 MNHEY and CDR2 SMNVEV (reference sequence). This CDR3 spans 16 amino acids. CDR3 bases: TGTGCCAGCAGCCCGACAGGGGGCGCGGGGAATTCACCCCTCCACTTT. This encodes CASSPTGGAGNSPLHF.

V usage is TRBV25-1 and J usage is TRBJ2-4; D remains ambiguous. TRBJ2-7 explains the end of the DNA better; the J call may be wrong. CDR1 MGHDK and CDR2 SYGVNS come from the germline V gene. This CDR3 is 21 amino acids long. CDR3 sequence reads: CASSEPKTDRADPLGTYEQYF. The CDR3, as DNA: TGTGCCAGCAGTGAGCCAAAAACCGACCGGGCGGACCCTTTGGGTACCTACGAGCAGTACTTC.

This chain joins TRBV24-1 and TRBJ2-3, with D hard to call. Trimming took off 0 bases at V and 0 bases at J, with 9 bases between the two ends. This CDR3 region has 16 residues. Germline V gives CDR1 KGHDR, CDR2 SFDVKD. In DNA form, the CDR3 reads TGTGCCACCAGTGATTTGCCCGAGGACAGCACAGATACGCAGTATTTT. Translated, it gives CATSDLPEDSTDTQYF.

The rearrangement joins TRBV6-5 to TRBJ2-3; D tentatively reads TRBD1 or TRBD2 (5 bases each). V was cut by 6 bases and J by 2 bases, with 15 bases left in between. The CDR3 is 15 amino acids. Per the germline V gene, CDR1 is MNHEY and CDR2 is SVGAGI. CDR3 nucleotides: TGTGCCAGCAGAAAACACGGGGACCCCACAGATACGCAGTATTTT. Protein: CASRKHGDPTDTQYF.

V and J are TRBV9 and TRBJ2-5, with D possibly matching TRBD2 (5 bases). The end of the DNA fits TRBJ2-7 better, so the J call may be wrong. Germline V gene lookup returns CDR1 SGDLS and CDR2 YYNGEE. This CDR3 comprises 15 residues. CDR3 DNA: TGTGCCAGCAGCGCTTCAGCGGAAGCCACCTACGAGCAGTACTTC. Translating it yields CASSASAEATYEQYF.

J is TRBJ2-2 and V is TRBV2; 11 nucleotides line up with TRBD2. Trimming removed 6 bases from V and 6 bases from J; junction bases left unmatched: 6. This CDR3 has 15 residues. Germline lookup yields CDR1 SNHLY and CDR2 FYNNEI. CDR3 loop: CASRGTGLAAGELFF. The CDR3 bases are TGTGCCAGCAGGGGAACGGGACTAGCGGCCGGGGAGCTGTTTTTT.

This clonotype was seen once. The J gene is TRBJ1-2, the V gene TRBV20-1; no clear D. Germline-derived CDR1 and CDR2 are DFQATT and SNEGSKA (reference sequence). V was trimmed by 5 bases and J by 2 bases, leaving 15 bases between them. The CDR3 consists of 14 residues. The CDR3 coding sequence is TGCAGTGCTGGGCCGCGGGCTTGGAACTATGGCTACACCTTC. Encoded protein: CSAGPRAWNYGYTF.

This clonotype has only a few counts. The rearrangement links TRBV5-1 to TRBJ2-7; TRBD2 matches 10 bases. Germline trimming cut 0 bases from V and 6 bases from J; bases unmatched to any gene: 3. Germline-derived CDR1 and CDR2 are SGHRS and YFSETQ. The CDR3 has 14 amino acids. The CDR3 here is CASSLGLAGTEQYF. Written as DNA, the CDR3 is TGCGCCAGCAGCTTGGGACTAGCGGGCACCGAGCAGTACTTC.

The rearrangement joins TRBV28 to TRBJ2-5; tentative D call: TRBD1 (5 bases). Per germline, CDR1 MDHEN and CDR2 SYDVKM. The CDR3 is made up of 15 amino acids. V was pared by 4 bases and J by 5 bases, with 17 bases between. The CDR3 DNA reads TGTGCCAGCAGTTCCCTCCAGGACACAAGGGAGACCCAGTACTTC. Translating gives CASSSLQDTRETQYF.

This clonotype was seen a handful of times. V is TRBV10-3 and J is TRBJ1-6; weak D call: TRBD1 (6 bases). From germline, CDR1 is ENHRY and CDR2 SYGVKD. CDR3 size: 17 residues. The V end was cut by 2 bases, the J end by 0 bases, with 11 bases between. The CDR3 sequence is CAISETQGISYNSPLHF. The CDR3 DNA reads as TGTGCCATCAGTGAGACGCAGGGGATCTCCTATAATTCACCCCTCCACTTT.

A few counts support this clonotype. The genes are TRBV7-2 and TRBJ2-3, with a possible D match to TRBD2 (6 bases). The germline V gene has CDR1 SGHTA and CDR2 FQGNSA. The CDR3 covers 15 residues. The V end was cut by 2 bases, the J end by 3 bases, with 12 bases between. The CDR3 nucleotides read TGTGCCAGCAGCTTAAGACTAGTCCTAACAGATACGCAGTATTTT. Translating gives CASSLRLVLTDTQYF.

V is TRBV7-9 and J is TRBJ2-3; no reliable D call. Trimming left V 5 bases short and J 0 bases short, with 15 bases between. Germline values: CDR1 SEHNR, CDR2 FQNEAQ (reference sequence). The CDR3 runs 16 residues. In DNA form, the CDR3 reads TGTGCCAGCAGCCGAAGTCCGGCTATTAGCACAGATACGCAGTATTTT. Its protein is CASSRSPAISTDTQYF.

The chain carries TRBV4-3 and TRBJ1-1; D gene ambiguous. Germline V CDR1 and CDR2: LGHNA, YSLEER. V lost 1 base and J 0 bases, leaving 15 bases between the germline ends. The CDR3 covers 17 residues. The CDR3 protein is CASSQGNRGEMNTEAFF. In DNA, the CDR3 is TGCGCCAGCAGCCAAGGTAATCGTGGTGAGATGAACACTGAAGCTTTCTTT.

The genes are TRBV12-3 or TRBV12-4 and TRBJ1-6; the D is unclear. The germline V and J ends were trimmed by 6 bases and 6 bases, with 12 bases remaining between them. The CDR3 consists of 14 residues. This chain's CDR3 is CASSPDRFNSPLHF. In DNA, the CDR3 is TGTGCCAGCAGCCCCGACCGCTTTAATTCACCCCTCCACTTT.

This clonotype has just a few counts. V and J are TRBV11-2 and TRBJ2-1; D ambiguous. The J call may be faulty, since TRBJ2-7 better matches the DNA end. The CDR3 totals 12 residues. Looked up from germline, CDR1 is SGHAT and CDR2 is FQNNGV. As DNA, the CDR3 is TGTGCCAGCAGCTTAGATAGGTGGGAGCAGTACTTC. Translation: CASSLDRWEQYF.

With respect to this clonotype: The junction differs from germline at one of its ends, possibly a read error. This chain joins TRBV2 and TRBJ1-2; no firm D call. CDR3 length equals 13 residues. Germline CDR1 and CDR2: SNHLY and FYNNEI. CDR3: CACSGNLNYGYTF. DNA of the CDR3: TGTGCCTGCAGTGGGAACCTAAACTATGGCTACACCTTC.

Note on this clonotype: The junction shows a germline mismatch at one end, possibly a read error. V gene TRBV20-1 combines with J gene TRBJ2-1; D not certain. The CDR3 sequence is 14 residues long. CDR1 DFQATT and CDR2 SNEGSKA come from the germline V gene (reference sequence). The CDR3 spells CSARDHHSANGQFF. In DNA form, the CDR3 reads TGCAGTGCTAGAGATCACCATTCCGCCAATGGGCAGTTCTTC.

This chain connects TRBV6-2 or TRBV6-3 to TRBJ1-4; tentative D call: TRBD1 (6 bases). The CDR3 has 13 residues. The germline CDR1 and CDR2 sequences are MNHEY and SVGEGT. Deletions cut 4 bases from V and 8 bases from J, with 11 bases between. CDR3: CASSSQGKEKLFF. The CDR3 DNA reads as TGTGCCAGCAGTTCCCAGGGGAAAGAAAAACTGTTTTTT.